These 17 T cell receptor beta chains were all obtained from the same sample, sequenced in a study of T cell responses to AZD1222 COVID-19 vaccine. Clones were sequenced by immunoSEQ multiplex PCR, and TCRdb holds only the in-frame ones, with some missing. The sample has 180,000 or so clones, roughly nine tenths seen once. The sample was peripheral blood, taken 28 days after the second AZD1222 dose. The origin of the receptors is an adult who received the AZD1222 COVID-19 vaccine.

The genes are TRBV30 and TRBJ2-7; weak D call: TRBD2 (5 bases). Trimming took 2 bases from V and 11 from J, leaving 19 bases between them. Germline V gives CDR1 GTSNPN, CDR2 SVGIG (reference sequence). This CDR3 is 13 amino acids long. CDR3 bases: TGTGCCTGGAGTCCAGTGTCGGGATTTTGGGAGTACTTC. Its translation is CAWSPVSGFWEYF.

The rearrangement uses TRBV7-2 and TRBJ2-3, with D possibly matching TRBD1 (5 bases). Germline values: CDR1 SGHTA, CDR2 FQGNSA. The V end was cut by 5 bases, the J end by 3 bases, with 12 bases between. The CDR3 is made up of 14 amino acids. The CDR3 spells CASSRGRGTDTQYF. In DNA, the CDR3 is TGTGCCAGCAGCCGCGGAAGGGGAACAGATACGCAGTATTTT.

J is TRBJ1-1 and V is TRBV9; the D gene is possibly TRBD1 (5 bases). Germline V CDR1 and CDR2: SGDLS, YYNGEE. The CDR3 length is 16 residues. The V end lost 1 base, the J end lost 3 bases, and 16 bases lay between the germline ends. In DNA form, the CDR3 reads TGTGCCAGCAGCGTATCCGCGTTGCGGGGGGACACTGAAGCTTTCTTT. This codes for CASSVSALRGDTEAFF.

The rearrangement joins TRBV20-1 to TRBJ2-7, with 8 positions matching TRBD2. Losses at the gene ends were 3 bases for V and 2 bases for J; bases not matched to a gene: 3. In germline, CDR1 is DFQATT, CDR2 SNEGSKA (reference sequence). This CDR3 is 13 amino acids long. CDR3 residues: CSASREGPYEQYF. CDR3 coding DNA: TGCAGTGCTAGTCGGGAGGGACCCTACGAGCAGTACTTC.

V gene TRBV5-1 combines with J gene TRBJ1-2; D remains unclear. Per germline, CDR1 SGHRS and CDR2 YFSETQ. This CDR3 spans 15 amino acids. V dropped 0 bases and J dropped 4 bases, with 13 bases sitting between them. The DNA for the CDR3 is TGCGCCAGCAGCTTGGAGATGAACAGCCGCTATGGCTACACCTTC. Protein product: CASSLEMNSRYGYTF.

The chain combines TRBV7-2 with TRBJ1-5; D is uncertain. The CDR3 has 14 amino acids. V lost 4 bases, J lost 5 bases, and 12 bases lay in between. Looked up from germline, CDR1 is SGHTA and CDR2 is FQGNSA. This chain's CDR3 is CASSSSVPDQPQHF. CDR3 sequence (DNA): TGTGCCAGCAGCTCCTCAGTGCCAGATCAGCCCCAGCATTTT.

The chain uses TRBV28 and TRBJ2-4, with D uncertain. CDR3 length: 14 amino acids. Germline loops: CDR1 MDHEN, CDR2 SYDVKM. The ends were cut back, 2 bases at V and 0 bases at J, with 5 bases in the middle. The CDR3 sequence is CASSLTVAKNIQYF. CDR3 coding DNA: TGTGCCAGCAGTTTAACGGTAGCCAAAAACATTCAGTACTTC.

DNA for the CDR3: TGCAGCGTTTCTGCTCAGGGGGCGAGGATGAACACTGAAGCTTTCTTT. It codes for CSVSAQGARMNTEAFF. V is TRBV29-1 and J is TRBJ1-1, with 8 nucleotides matching TRBD1. Germline trimming cut 5 bases from V and 0 bases from J; bases unmatched to any gene: 11. CDR1 and CDR2 from the germline V gene are SQVTM and ANQGSEA. The CDR3 spans 16 residues.

The gene calls are TRBV5-1 and TRBJ2-3; possible D gene TRBD2, 5 bases. The germline CDR1 and CDR2 sequences are SGHRS and YFSETQ. This CDR3 spans 14 amino acids. Deletions cut 0 bases from V and 4 bases from J, with 9 bases between. The CDR3 reads CASSLATGSDTQYF. The CDR3 region has the DNA TGCGCCAGCAGCTTGGCCACGGGATCAGATACGCAGTATTTT.

The chain recombines TRBV28 with TRBJ1-2; no definite D call. Germline V lookup: CDR1 MDHEN, CDR2 SYDVKM. There are 12 residues in the CDR3. Between the trimmed V and J ends, which lost 7 bases and 4 bases, there was a span of 10 bases. CDR3 coding DNA: TGTGCCAGCACCAGCTGGCGCTATGGCTACACCTTC. Protein sequence: CASTSWRYGYTF.

The V call is TRBV18, the J call TRBJ2-7; no firm D call. CDR1 and CDR2 (germline): KGHSH, LQKENI. V was pared by 2 bases and J by 0 bases, with 11 bases between. There are 15 residues in the CDR3. The CDR3 DNA is TGTGCCAGCTCACCAGGCGAGGCAAACTCCTACGAGCAGTACTTC. It encodes CASSPGEANSYEQYF.

This clone was seen only once. The chain has TRBV6-5 and TRBJ1-2; D may be TRBD1 (5 bases). The V and J ends lost 0 bases and 5 bases respectively, with 16 bases between them. CDR3 length: 16 residues. Germline V lookup: CDR1 MNHEY, CDR2 SVGAGI. For the CDR3, the DNA is TGTGCCAGCAGTTACTCGATCACCCGGGACTTGTATGGCTACACCTTC. Translating it yields CASSYSITRDLYGYTF.

The rearrangement uses TRBV29-1 and TRBJ2-7, with 9 bases lining up with TRBD2. The germline gives CDR1 SQVTM, CDR2 ANQGSEA. CDR3 length: 14 amino acids. Germline trimming cut 5 bases from V and 0 bases from J; bases unmatched to any gene: 5. CDR3 nucleotide sequence: TGCAGCGTTAGACTAGCGGAGGGCTCCTACGAGCAGTACTTC. Its protein product is CSVRLAEGSYEQYF.

The CDR3 DNA reads TGTGCCAGCAACGAACAGGGGGTTAACTATGGCTACACCTTC. It codes for CASNEQGVNYGYTF. The V call is TRBV7-2, the J call TRBJ1-2; TRBD1 agrees at 8 bases. There are 14 residues in the CDR3. V dropped 7 bases and J dropped 1; count of bases not matched to a gene: 5. Germline V gene sequence: CDR1 SGHTA, CDR2 FQGNSA.

The chain is built from TRBV19 and TRBJ2-1; 7 nucleotides line up with TRBD2. Trimming took 7 bases from V and 4 from J; bases not matched to a gene: 13. CDR3 size: 16 residues. Per germline, CDR1 LNHDA and CDR2 SQIVND (reference sequence). The CDR3 here is CASKSGAGSLYNEQFF. CDR3 sequence (DNA): TGTGCCAGTAAGTCGGGAGCGGGGTCCCTATACAATGAGCAGTTCTTC.

A few counts support this clone. V usage is TRBV24-1 and J usage is TRBJ1-6; 11 bases are shared with TRBD1. Germline CDR1 is KGHDR and CDR2 is SFDVKD. V gave up 9 bases and J gave up 10 bases; unmatched junction bases: 7. The CDR3 runs to 14 residues. The CDR3 nucleotides read TGTGCCACCGATGCCGGGACAGGGGGATCACCCCTCCACTTT. It translates to CATDAGTGGSPLHF.

The gene calls are TRBV7-3 and TRBJ1-3, with D possibly being TRBD1 (5 bases). The germline V gene has CDR1 SGHTA and CDR2 FQGTGA. The V and J ends lost 2 bases and 0 bases respectively, with 14 bases between them. The CDR3 has 17 amino acids. The CDR3 spells CASSLFPGRGSGNTIYF. In DNA form, the CDR3 reads TGTGCCAGCAGCTTATTTCCCGGGAGGGGCTCTGGAAACACCATATATTTT.